The 20 T cell receptor beta chains listed next were all sequenced from one sample in a study of CD8 T cells in ankylosing spondylitis. TCRdb reanalysed the 5' RACE reads using MiXCR and keeps one entry per CDR3 protein. The sample lists 290,000 or so distinct CDR3 sequences, under 25% seen once, with 3.5% in the top ten. The sequencing input was blood, either unsorted or a sorted T cell fraction (not recorded which). These receptor sequences come from a female donor with ankylosing spondylitis or in good health (not recorded which).

The rearrangement joins TRBV5-6 to TRBJ1-1; 9 bases match TRBD1. Germline CDR1 and CDR2: SGHDT and YYEEEE. CDR3 length: 14 amino acids. V lost 5 bases, J lost 6 bases, and 8 bases stayed unmatched. CDR3 nucleotide sequence: TGTGCCAGCAGACTACAGGGGGCTTTTTCTGAAGCTTTCTTT. It yields the protein CASRLQGAFSEAFF.

In this sample, this clonotype turned up a few times. V is TRBV6-1 and J is TRBJ2-7; tentative D call: TRBD2 (5 bases). Trimming stripped 6 bases from V and 3 bases from J, with 12 bases between. Germline V gene lookup returns CDR1 MNHNS and CDR2 SASEGT. This CDR3 is built from 13 residues. The chain's CDR3 is CASRDLPGYEQYF. The CDR3 region has the DNA TGTGCCAGCAGGGACTTGCCCGGCTACGAGCAGTACTTC.

The chain carries TRBV10-3 and TRBJ2-3; 8 bases are a match to TRBD2. The length of the CDR3 is 12 residues. In germline, CDR1 is ENHRY, CDR2 SYGVKD. V trimming: 10 bases; J trimming: 5 bases; junction bases outside the gene matches: 5. Here the CDR3 DNA reads TGTGCCACCGGACTAGCAGTAGATACGCAGTATTTT. Protein sequence: CATGLAVDTQYF.

The gene calls are TRBV11-2 and TRBJ2-3; TRBD1 matches at 7 bases. The junction had 4 bases not matched to a gene; V was cut back by 4 bases and J by 3 bases. The CDR3 sequence is 14 residues long. Germline CDR1 SGHAT, CDR2 FQNNGV. DNA for the CDR3: TGTGCCAGCAGCTACGACAGGGTAACAGATACGCAGTATTTT. It encodes CASSYDRVTDTQYF.

This clonotype was observed a few times. The chain joins TRBV6-5 to TRBJ2-6; D remains ambiguous. Germline V gene sequence: CDR1 MNHEY, CDR2 SVGAGI. This CDR3 region has 16 residues. V dropped 0 bases and J dropped 0 bases, with 6 bases sitting between them. For the CDR3, the DNA is TGTGCCAGCAGTTACTCACGGATCTCTGGGGCCAACGTCCTGACTTTC. Its translation: CASSYSRISGANVLTF.

CDR3: CASSSGSSGNTIYF. The CDR3 DNA follows: TGTGCCAGCAGCTCCGGGAGTTCTGGAAACACCATATATTTT. The rearrangement joins TRBV7-6 to TRBJ1-3; D gene ambiguous. V gave up 4 bases and J gave up 1 base, with 8 bases separating them. CDR1 and CDR2 from the germline V gene are SGHVS and FNYEAQ. CDR3 length: 14 amino acids. The full variable domain, in which reference TRBV7-6 and TRBJ1-3 provide the parts outside the CDR3, is GAGVSQSPRYKVTKRGQDVALRCDPISGHVSLYWYRQALGQGPEFLTYFNYEAQQDKSGLPNDRFSAERPEGSISTLTIQRTEQRDSAMYRCASSSGSSGNTIYFGEGSWLTVV.

This clonotype was seen ten or more times. The J gene is TRBJ2-5, the V gene TRBV20-1, with 13 bases aligning to TRBD2. J gave up 5 bases and V 1 base, and 4 bases lay outside the gene matches. Germline values: CDR1 DFQATT, CDR2 SNEGSKA (reference sequence). This CDR3 comprises 15 residues. DNA for the CDR3: TGCAGTGCTAGAGGACTAGCGGGAGGCAGGGAGACCCAGTACTTC. Translation: CSARGLAGGRETQYF.

The rearrangement joins TRBV4-1 to TRBJ2-3, with TRBD2 matching 11 bases. Looked up from germline, CDR1 is MGHRA and CDR2 is YSYEKL. This CDR3 is built from 22 residues. Trimming at V came to 1 base and at J to 0 bases, leaving 18 bases not matched to a gene. The CDR3 coding sequence is TGCGCCAGCAGCCAAGCACCCCTCGTACTAGCGGGAGAGGGGGATAGCACAGATACGCAGTATTTT. Protein: CASSQAPLVLAGEGDSTDTQYF.

The rearrangement uses TRBV30 and TRBJ2-7; 9 nucleotides line up with TRBD1. The germline gives CDR1 GTSNPN, CDR2 SVGIG (reference sequence). V lost 5 bases, J lost 1 base, and 3 bases stayed unmatched. The CDR3 consists of 13 residues. The chain's CDR3 is CAWDGTGSYEQYF. The CDR3 DNA is TGTGCCTGGGACGGGACAGGGTCCTACGAGCAGTACTTC.

This clonotype was counted at least ten times. The CDR3 DNA reads as TGCAGCGCCCGACAGGGAACGAACACTGAAGCTTTCTTT. Translating gives CSARQGTNTEAFF. The chain is built from TRBV29-1 and TRBJ1-1; 7 bases map to TRBD1. The CDR3 has 13 amino acids. The germline V gene has CDR1 SQVTM and CDR2 ANQGSEA. The trim removed 7 bases at V and 1 base at J, leaving 6 bases unmatched.

This chain connects TRBV29-1 to TRBJ2-7; TRBD2 aligns across 9 bases. The CDR3 has 15 residues. Germline assignment: CDR1 SQVTM and CDR2 ANQGSEA. V gave up 6 bases and J gave up 0 bases; unmatched junction bases: 9. The CDR3 nucleotides are TGCAGCGTAGGATTTAGCGGGAGACTCTCCTACGAGCAGTACTTC. Its translation is CSVGFSGRLSYEQYF.

V gene TRBV18 combines with J gene TRBJ1-1; no clear D. The germline gives CDR1 KGHSH, CDR2 LQKENI. The CDR3 extends over 14 amino acids. Trimming left V 6 bases short and J 1 base short, with 12 bases between. The CDR3 sequence: CASSPAAENTEAFF. CDR3 nucleotide sequence: TGTGCCAGCTCCCCCGCGGCGGAGAACACTGAAGCTTTCTTT.

This clonotype was counted a few times. The chain couples TRBV10-3 to TRBJ2-5, with D perhaps TRBD2 (6 bases). This CDR3 is 13 amino acids long. The V and J ends lost 1 base and 5 bases respectively, with 8 bases between them. Germline CDR1 and CDR2: ENHRY and SYGVKD. The CDR3 DNA follows: TGTGCCATCAGTGAGTGGGGGGTCGAGACCCAGTACTTC. This gives the protein CAISEWGVETQYF.

This clonotype has a handful of counts. The rearrangement uses TRBV20-1 and TRBJ2-1; D unclear. CDR3 size: 14 residues. Germline assignment: CDR1 DFQATT and CDR2 SNEGSKA (reference sequence). V lost 3 bases and J lost 9, with 18 bases in between. CDR3 amino acids: CSASLIARHGEQFF. CDR3 coding DNA: TGCAGTGCTAGTTTGATAGCCCGGCATGGTGAGCAGTTCTTC.

This clonotype was counted between two and nine times. The chain has TRBV4-2 and TRBJ1-2; 7 nucleotides match TRBD1. This CDR3 spans 15 amino acids. Germline V gives CDR1 LGHNA, CDR2 YNFKEQ. V lost 0 bases to trimming and J lost 7 bases; unmatched junction nucleotides: 8. Here the CDR3 reads CASSQEEQGKGGYTF. The CDR3 coding sequence is TGTGCCAGCAGCCAAGAGGAACAGGGGAAAGGTGGCTACACCTTC.

The chain is built from TRBV13 and TRBJ2-7; no clear D. Deletions cut 5 bases from V and 7 bases from J, with 12 bases between. This CDR3 has 12 amino acids. Germline V gene data show CDR1 as PRHDT and CDR2 as FYEKMQ (reference sequence). The CDR3 protein is CASSNARSEQYF. The DNA of the CDR3 is TGTGCCAGCAGCAACGCTAGGTCGGAGCAGTACTTC.

The genes are TRBV12-3 or TRBV12-4 and TRBJ1-5; D not resolved. V lost 6 bases and J lost 2, with 8 bases in between. The length of the CDR3 is 13 residues. CDR3 DNA sequence: TGTGCCAGCAGATCAAGTGGCAATCAGCCCCAGCATTTT. It specifies CASRSSGNQPQHF.

The genes are TRBV7-2 and TRBJ1-1, with D possibly matching TRBD1 (5 bases). Deletions cut 5 bases from V and 7 bases from J, with 26 bases between. The CDR3 covers 17 residues. Per germline, CDR1 SGHTA and CDR2 FQGNSA. CDR3 nucleotides: TGTGCCAGCAGCCGACCCGGGGCCGGGTTCAGTCGTGGTGAAGCTTTCTTT. It encodes CASSRPGAGFSRGEAFF.

This clonotype has more than one count but fewer than ten. The genes are TRBV29-1 and TRBJ1-3; 7 bases fit TRBD1. V trimming: 4 bases; J trimming: 2 bases; junction bases outside the gene matches: 2. This CDR3 has 13 residues. Looked up from germline, CDR1 is SQVTM and CDR2 is ANQGSEA. The CDR3 is CSVGQGAGNTIYF. The CDR3 nucleotides read TGCAGCGTTGGACAGGGAGCTGGAAACACCATATATTTT.

The chain couples TRBV30 to TRBJ2-1, with 9 bases lining up with TRBD2. Germline V CDR1 and CDR2: GTSNPN, SVGIG (reference sequence). The length of the CDR3 is 16 residues. After removal of 2 bases from V and 7 bases from J, the junction contained 12 bases not matched to a gene. The CDR3 protein is CAWSFFSGSSANEQFF. DNA for the CDR3: TGTGCCTGGAGTTTCTTTAGCGGGAGTTCGGCAAATGAGCAGTTCTTC. Variable domain in full (rest from reference TRBV30 and TRBJ2-1): SQTIHQWPATLVQPVGSPLSLECTVEGTSNPNLYWYRQAAGRGLQLLFYSVGIGQISSEVPQNLSASRPQDRQFILSSKKLLLSDSGFYLCAWSFFSGSSANEQFFGPGTRLTVL.